These T cell receptor beta chains were read from a single sample in a study of cytomegalovirus exposure and HLA in healthy donors. Libraries were prepared by immunoSEQ multiplex PCR; TCRdb keeps only in-frame clonotypes and omits some of them. In the table there are roughly 150,000 clones, 95% to 96% of which are singletons. The sample consisted of PBMCs. These receptors all stem from a woman younger than 35 in good health and CMV-seronegative. Each CDR3 is given with its conserved first and last residue. D genes are given only for firm matches. Some rows have no size entry. The others give once, few or many, or a class for an expanded clone.

v_gene: TRBV2
j_gene: TRBJ1-1
abundance: NA
d_gene: NA
CDR3aa: CASSERLRDPAFF
CDR3nt: TGTGCCAGCAGTGAAAGATTGCGGGACCCAGCTTTCTTT

v_gene: TRBV2
j_gene: TRBJ1-5
abundance: NA
d_gene: NA
CDR3aa: CASSEQAYNQPQHF
CDR3nt: TGTGCCAGCAGTGAACAAGCCTACAATCAGCCCCAGCATTTT

v_gene: TRBV6-5
j_gene: TRBJ1-2
abundance: NA
d_gene: TRBD1
CDR3aa: CASSYKDRGRGYTF
CDR3nt: TGTGCCAGCAGTTACAAGGACAGGGGGCGCGGCTACACCTTC

v_gene: TRBV7-9
j_gene: TRBJ2-7
abundance: NA
d_gene: NA
CDR3aa: CASSFSGYEQYF
CDR3nt: TGTGCCAGCAGCTTTTCAGGGTACGAGCAGTACTTC

v_gene: TRBV6-5
j_gene: TRBJ2-3
abundance: few
d_gene: TRBD1
CDR3aa: CASSYSTGGADTQYF
CDR3nt: TGTGCCAGCAGTTACTCGACAGGGGGCGCAGATACGCAGTATTTT

v_gene: TRBV6-1
j_gene: TRBJ2-5
abundance: NA
d_gene: TRBD1
CDR3aa: CASSEAGRGFETQYF
CDR3nt: TGTGCCAGCAGTGAAGCAGGCAGGGGGTTTGAGACCCAGTACTTC

v_gene: TRBV11-2
j_gene: TRBJ2-6
abundance: NA
d_gene: NA
CDR3aa: CASSSPYRAPTGANVLTF
CDR3nt: TGTGCCAGCAGCTCCCCCTACAGGGCCCCAACTGGGGCCAACGTCCTGACTTTC

v_gene: TRBV4-1
j_gene: TRBJ2-1
abundance: NA
d_gene: TRBD2
CDR3aa: CASSQGPPSGGGFKGQFF
CDR3nt: TGCGCCAGCAGCCAAGGGCCCCCTAGCGGGGGCGGCTTCAAGGGGCAGTTCTTC

v_gene: TRBV18
j_gene: TRBJ2-1
abundance: NA
d_gene: TRBD1
CDR3aa: CASSSDRESYNEQFF
CDR3nt: TGTGCCAGCTCATCGGACAGGGAGTCCTACAATGAGCAGTTCTTC

v_gene: TRBV18
j_gene: TRBJ1-5
abundance: NA
d_gene: NA
CDR3aa: CASSPQPAGTEPQHF
CDR3nt: TGTGCCAGCTCACCACAGCCAGCGGGGACCGAGCCCCAGCATTTT

v_gene: TRBV4-1
j_gene: TRBJ2-7
abundance: NA
d_gene: TRBD1
CDR3aa: CASSQPGTVYEQYF
CDR3nt: TGCGCCAGCAGCCAACCCGGGACAGTCTACGAGCAGTACTTC

v_gene: TRBV7-8
j_gene: TRBJ1-1
abundance: NA
d_gene: NA
CDR3aa: CASTPIRAGTEAFF
CDR3nt: TGTGCCAGCACTCCCATTAGGGCGGGGACTGAAGCTTTCTTT

v_gene: TRBV15
j_gene: TRBJ2-2
abundance: once
d_gene: NA
CDR3aa: CATSRERQAGAGELFF
CDR3nt: TGTGCCACCAGCAGAGAGAGACAGGCGGGGGCCGGGGAGCTGTTTTTT

v_gene: TRBV6-5
j_gene: TRBJ2-7
abundance: NA
d_gene: NA
CDR3aa: CATRTDRSGEQYF
CDR3nt: TGTGCCACACGGACAGACCGCTCGGGTGAGCAGTACTTC

v_gene: TRBV2
j_gene: TRBJ1-6
abundance: NA
d_gene: NA
CDR3aa: CATNRDHNSPLHF
CDR3nt: TGTGCCACGAACAGGGATCATAATTCACCCCTCCACTTT

v_gene: TRBV7-2
j_gene: TRBJ2-3
abundance: once
d_gene: TRBD2
CDR3aa: CASSSRTRGSTDTQYF
CDR3nt: TGTGCCAGCAGCTCACGGACTAGGGGAAGCACAGATACGCAGTATTTT

v_gene: TRBV5-6
j_gene: TRBJ2-7
abundance: few
d_gene: TRBD1
CDR3aa: CASSFGTGGEQYF
CDR3nt: TGTGCCAGCAGCTTTGGGACAGGTGGCGAGCAGTACTTC

v_gene: TRBV6-5
j_gene: TRBJ2-5
abundance: NA
d_gene: NA
CDR3aa: CASSYWAQETQYF
CDR3nt: TGTGCCAGCAGTTACTGGGCTCAAGAGACCCAGTACTTC

v_gene: TRBV10-3
j_gene: TRBJ2-5
abundance: NA
d_gene: TRBD1
CDR3aa: CAIRSGTGETQYF
CDR3nt: TGTGCCATCAGATCCGGGACAGGAGAGACCCAGTACTTC

v_gene: TRBV19
j_gene: TRBJ1-1
abundance: NA
d_gene: NA
CDR3aa: CASKKQGTEAFF
CDR3nt: TGTGCCAGTAAGAAGCAGGGCACTGAAGCTTTCTTT

v_gene: TRBV7-2
j_gene: TRBJ2-7
abundance: NA
d_gene: NA
CDR3aa: CASSLASQGFRGEQYF
CDR3nt: TGTGCCAGCAGCTTAGCGTCACAGGGTTTTAGGGGCGAGCAGTACTTC

v_gene: TRBV6-1
j_gene: TRBJ2-7
abundance: NA
d_gene: NA
CDR3aa: CASSATRDAEQYF
CDR3nt: TGTGCCAGCAGTGCTACGCGGGACGCCGAGCAGTACTTC

v_gene: TRBV5-1
j_gene: TRBJ2-7
abundance: NA
d_gene: NA
CDR3aa: CASRFDSYEQYF
CDR3nt: TGCGCCAGCAGGTTCGACAGCTACGAGCAGTACTTC

v_gene: TRBV10-3
j_gene: TRBJ2-1
abundance: NA
d_gene: NA
CDR3aa: CATGVSYNEQFF
CDR3nt: TGTGCCACCGGGGTGTCCTACAATGAGCAGTTCTTC

v_gene: TRBV19
j_gene: TRBJ2-7
abundance: NA
d_gene: NA
CDR3aa: CASKKGDSYEQYF
CDR3nt: TGTGCCAGTAAGAAAGGGGATTCCTACGAGCAGTACTTC